The text below deals with one T cell receptor beta chain. What it binds is not known. Per germline, CDR1 SGHTA and CDR2 FQGNSA. CDR3 length: 15 amino acids. The V and J ends lost 2 bases and 3 bases respectively, with 12 bases between them. This record comes from a study of T cell repertoires in cytomegalovirus infection. Looking at the study overall: Indications of both CMV infection and matching HLA type were provided by public TCR beta signatures.

Findings of the study overall: The response measured ex vivo was dominated by TCR beta clonotypes (HLA-C-restricted and CMV-specific).

MiXCR was run by TCRdb on the reads, yielding one entry per CDR3 protein. The top ten clones hold 15% to 20% of a sample with 680,000 or so distinct CDR3 sequences, approximately 33% of them seen once. The receptor's source is a human donor in good health (CMV status not recorded). Some clones in this sample may be carry-over from other donors' samples. V is TRBV7-2 and J is TRBJ2-3, with unresolved D. This sample comprised cultured PBMCs, obtained from culture after CMV antigen stimulation. The CDR3 loop reads CASSLIVGSTDTQYF. CDR3 bases: TGTGCCAGCAGCTTAATCGTGGGATCTACAGATACGCAGTATTTT. The full variable domain, rest sourced from reference TRBV7-2 and TRBJ2-3, is GAGVSQSPSNKVTEKGKDVELRCDPISGHTALYWYRQSLGQGLEFLIYFQGNSAPDKSGLPSDRFSAERTGGSVSTLTIQRTQQEDSAVYLCASSLIVGSTDTQYFGPGTRLTVL.